This T cell receptor (beta chain) was sequenced during a study of T-cell reconstitution after alpha-beta-depleted transplantation in children (dated by TCRdb to 2015 to 2016). Notes on the research overall: Using TCR repertoire profiling, the study followed T-cell immune reconstitution in a quantitative way in children after TCRalphabeta/CD19-depleted allogeneic hematopoietic cell transplantation. On the study overall, not on this receptor specifically: The apparently early alphabetaT-cell count recovery about two months after transplant was reportedly dependent on only several hundred rapidly expanded clones derived from non-depleted graft cells. Over subsequent months, a decline in hyperexpanded clone frequencies was noted, and after one year, T-cell counts and TCRbeta diversity were mostly ascribed to newly produced T cells. In some patients, the high TCRbeta diversity seen at day 60 was put down to recipient T cells and intrathymic progenitors that had survived conditioning.

Read against the paper, the sample's treatment or condition label means: allogeneic hematopoietic cell transplantation with graft depleted of TCRalphabeta T cells and CD19 B cells. The children who served as transplant recipients had been given grafts of TCRalphabeta/CD19-depleted allogeneic hematopoietic cells. V ends up 6 bases short and J 0 bases short, with an unmatched junction base count of 5. CDR1 MNHNS and CDR2 SASEGT are derived from the germline V gene. Its CDR3 holds 15 amino acids, cysteine through phenylalanine. Just CDR3 DNA is preserved here, 45 bases in frame from base 1. At least ten counts were recorded for this clonotype. Its cognate antigen has yet to be identified. Base qualities are missing; no much larger clone stands one base away. Libraries were constructed by PCR. Instrument used: Illumina HiSeq 2500. TCR library preparation used molecular barcoding, with unique molecular identifiers applied to normalize quantification of the TCRbeta repertoire. TCRdb's own reprocessing of the public reads used fastp at Q25 and MiXCR and kept productive beta chains. Identical CDR3 protein sequences are pooled into one entry, listed with their most common genes and DNA. The sample table contains about 17,000 distinct CDR3 sequences; only one count was recorded for around 12% of them. Around 71% of the sample lies in the top ten.

This receptor chain uses TRBV6-1 and TRBJ1-3, with 7 bases aligning to TRBD1. The receptor was derived from a boy under two years old who had a stem cell transplant for Wiskott-Aldrich syndrome, so the T cells may come from the graft donor. The specimen comprised PBMCs, mostly from graft donor cells, sampled 180 days after TCRalphabeta/CD19-depleted stem cell transplant. The DNA is as follows: TGTGCCAGCAGGCTGGGACAGCTCTCTGGAAACACCATATATTTT. Translated, this gives CASRLGQLSGNTIYF.